This T cell receptor (beta chain) was found in a study of coeliac disease. Study-level information: Refractory type I: diet-unresponsive over 12 months, with immunophenotypically normal intraepithelial cells.

V was pared by 6 bases and J by 7 bases, with 7 bases of the junction left unmatched. The CDR3 runs 14 residues. CDR1 and CDR2 from the germline V gene are SGHNT and YENEEA. The assay was immunoSEQ multiplex PCR, and TCRdb's table has in-frame clones only and misses some. The sample lists several thousand clones; 57% were seen once. Sample: intraepithelial lymphocytes from the gut. The chain employs TRBV11-3 and TRBJ2-2; 8 bases match TRBD2. The TCR sequence derives from a woman aged 55-69 years with celiac disease. The CDR3 sequence: CASSWTSSSGELFF. The DNA of the CDR3 is TGTGCCAGCAGTTGGACTAGCTCCAGCGGGGAGCTGTTTTTT. The variable domain in full, completed from reference TRBV11-3 and TRBJ2-2, reads EAGVVQSPRYKIIEKKQPVAFWCNPISGHNTLYWYLQNLGQGPELLIRYENEEAVDDSQLPKDRFSAERLKGVDSTLKIQPAELGDSAVYLCASSWTSSSGELFFGEGSRLTVL.